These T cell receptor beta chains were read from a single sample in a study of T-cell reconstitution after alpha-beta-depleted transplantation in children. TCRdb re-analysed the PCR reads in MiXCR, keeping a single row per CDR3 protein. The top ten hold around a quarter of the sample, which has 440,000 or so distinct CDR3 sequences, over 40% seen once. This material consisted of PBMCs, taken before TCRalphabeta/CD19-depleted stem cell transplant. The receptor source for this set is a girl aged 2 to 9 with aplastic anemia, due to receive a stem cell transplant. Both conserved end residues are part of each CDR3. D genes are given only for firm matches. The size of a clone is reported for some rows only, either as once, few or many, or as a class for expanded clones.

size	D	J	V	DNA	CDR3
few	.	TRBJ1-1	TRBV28	TGTGCCAGCAGTTTATTAGGTGGGACTGAAGCTTTCTTT	CASSLLGGTEAFF
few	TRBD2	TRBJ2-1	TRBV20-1	TGCAGTGCTAGGGTAGCGGGGGGCTACAATGAGCAGTTCTTC	CSARVAGGYNEQFF
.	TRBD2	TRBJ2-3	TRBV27	TGTGCCAGCAGCTTTAGCGGGGGCTACACAGATACGCAGTATTTT	CASSFSGGYTDTQYF
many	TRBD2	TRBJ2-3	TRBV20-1	TGCAGTGCTCCAAGCGGGAGTTTGGCAGATACGCAGTATTTT	CSAPSGSLADTQYF
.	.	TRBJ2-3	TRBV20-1	TGCAGCTTGACTCGGGAGTTGAGCACAGATACGCAGTATTTT	CSLTRELSTDTQYF
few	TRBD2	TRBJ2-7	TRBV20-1	TGCAGTGCTAGAGAATCTTTCAGAATGTGGCGGGAGGGCCGCTACGAGCAGTACTTC	CSARESFRMWREGRYEQYF
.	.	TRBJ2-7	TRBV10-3	TGTGCCATCAGTGAATTCCCCGGCGGTCCCGAGCAGTACTTC	CAISEFPGGPEQYF
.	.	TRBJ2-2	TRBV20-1	TGCAGTGCAAAGAAACAGGGTGGGGCCGGGGAGCTGTTTTTT	CSAKKQGGAGELFF
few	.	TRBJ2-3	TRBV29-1	TGCAGCGTTGAACAGGGGAGCCCAGATACGCAGTATTTT	CSVEQGSPDTQYF
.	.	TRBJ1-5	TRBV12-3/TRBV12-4	TGTGCCAGCAGCACGGCGGACGGATTAAGGAATCAGCCCCAGCATTTT	CASSTADGLRNQPQHF